This T cell receptor (beta chain) comes out of a study of blood T cells in healthy people across ages. About this clonotype itself: Compared with germline, one end of the junction differs, possibly owing to a read error.

Using a J-beta primer mix together with a sample-barcoded 5' primer, a second PCR was run for roughly 6 to 11 cycles. TCRdb redid the calling of the 5' RACE reads with MiXCR, one entry per CDR3 protein. The sample contains roughly 500,000 distinct CDR3 sequences, 25% to 30% of which appear only once. This TCR derives from a woman in her 70s in good health. The sequenced sample was blood.

CDR3 in DNA: TGTGCCAGCATGCCGGGACAGGAGACCCAGTATTTC. Its translation is CASMPGQETQYF. The chain carries TRBV6-1 and TRBJ2-1; TRBD1 agrees at 8 bases. CDR1 and CDR2 (germline): MNHNS, SASEGT. The CDR3 extends over 12 amino acids.